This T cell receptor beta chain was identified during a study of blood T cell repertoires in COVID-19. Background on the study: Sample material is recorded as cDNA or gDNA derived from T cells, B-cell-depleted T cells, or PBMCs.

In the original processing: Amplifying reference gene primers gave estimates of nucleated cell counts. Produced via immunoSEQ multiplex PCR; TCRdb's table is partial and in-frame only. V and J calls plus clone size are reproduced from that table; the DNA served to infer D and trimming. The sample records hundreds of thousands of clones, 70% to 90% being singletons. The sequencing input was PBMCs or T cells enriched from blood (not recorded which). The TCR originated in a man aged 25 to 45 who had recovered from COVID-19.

The CDR3 DNA reads as TGTGCCAGCAGCTTGGGGACAGCTGGAAACACCATATATTTT. It encodes CASSLGTAGNTIYF. V and J are TRBV5-6 and TRBJ1-3; D may be TRBD1 (6 bases). The CDR3 runs 14 residues. V lost 0 bases to trimming and J lost 2 bases, with 6 bases between them. Per the germline V gene, CDR1 is SGHDT and CDR2 is YYEEEE.